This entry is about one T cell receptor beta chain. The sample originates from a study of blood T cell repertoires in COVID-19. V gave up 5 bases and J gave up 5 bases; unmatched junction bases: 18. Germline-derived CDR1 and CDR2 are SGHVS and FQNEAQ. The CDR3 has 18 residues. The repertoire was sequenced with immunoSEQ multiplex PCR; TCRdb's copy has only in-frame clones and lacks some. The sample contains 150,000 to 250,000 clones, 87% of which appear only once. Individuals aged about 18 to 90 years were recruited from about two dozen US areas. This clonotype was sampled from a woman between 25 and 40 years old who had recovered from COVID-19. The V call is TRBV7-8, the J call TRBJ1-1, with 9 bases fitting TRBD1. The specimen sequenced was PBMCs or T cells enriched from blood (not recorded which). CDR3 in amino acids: CASSGRFPGQGRWTEAFF. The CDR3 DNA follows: TGTGCCAGCAGCGGCAGATTTCCGGGACAGGGTAGGTGGACTGAAGCTTTCTTT.